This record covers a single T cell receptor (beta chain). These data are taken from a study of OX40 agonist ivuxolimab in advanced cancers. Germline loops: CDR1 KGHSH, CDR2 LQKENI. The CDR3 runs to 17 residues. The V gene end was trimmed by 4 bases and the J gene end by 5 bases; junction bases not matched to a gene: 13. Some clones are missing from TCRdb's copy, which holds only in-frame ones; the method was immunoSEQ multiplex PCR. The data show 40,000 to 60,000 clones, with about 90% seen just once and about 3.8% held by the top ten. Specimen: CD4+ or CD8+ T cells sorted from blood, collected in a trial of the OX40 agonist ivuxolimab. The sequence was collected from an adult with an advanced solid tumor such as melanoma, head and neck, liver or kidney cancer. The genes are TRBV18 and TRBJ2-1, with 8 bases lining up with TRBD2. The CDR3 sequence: CASSLPMSGRSHNEQFF. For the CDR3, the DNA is TGTGCCAGCTCACTTCCTATGAGCGGGAGATCCCACAATGAGCAGTTCTTC. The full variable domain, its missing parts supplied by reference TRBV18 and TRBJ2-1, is NAGVMQNPRHLVRRRGQEARLRCSPMKGHSHVYWYRQLPEEGLKFMVYLQKENIIDESGMPKERFSAEFPKEGPSILRIQQVVRGDSAAYFCASSLPMSGRSHNEQFFGPGTRLTVL.